This TCR beta chain was observed in a study of cytomegalovirus exposure and HLA in healthy donors. Study information: As an earlier analysis found, about 179 million T cells yielded 117 million unique TCR beta sequences. Genotyping showed roughly 86% of about 370 donors falling in the Caucasian-associated ancestry cluster.

This CDR3 contains 13 residues. Germline V gives CDR1 MNHEY, CDR2 SMNVEV (reference sequence). V lost 6 bases, J lost 5 bases, and 13 bases lay in between. In the PCR, 60 Vbeta and 13 Jbeta primers were used. The table came from immunoSEQ multiplex PCR; TCRdb's copy has only in-frame clones and leaves some out. Of 150,000 to 200,000 clones listed, roughly 85% are singletons. The TCR was taken from a man in his forties in good health and CMV-seropositive. The specimen was PBMCs. The chain recombines TRBV27 with TRBJ1-1, with D perhaps TRBD1 (5 bases). The CDR3, as DNA: TGTGCCAGCAGGGTCTCTGGGGGGACTGAAGCTTTCTTT. It yields the protein CASRVSGGTEAFF.